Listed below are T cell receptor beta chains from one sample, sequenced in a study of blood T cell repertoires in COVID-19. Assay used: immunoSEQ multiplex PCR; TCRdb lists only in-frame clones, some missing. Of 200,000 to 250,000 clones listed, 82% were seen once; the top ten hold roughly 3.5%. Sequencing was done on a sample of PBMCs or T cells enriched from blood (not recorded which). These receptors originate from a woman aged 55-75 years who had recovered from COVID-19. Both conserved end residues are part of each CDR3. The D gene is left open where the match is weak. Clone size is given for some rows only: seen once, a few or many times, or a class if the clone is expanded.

CDR3nt: TGCGCCAGCAGGGAGGGGGCTAGCGGGAGCAATGAGCAGTTCTTC
CDR3aa: CASREGASGSNEQFF
d_gene: TRBD2
j_gene: TRBJ2-1
abundance: -
v_gene: TRBV5-1

CDR3nt: TGTGTCAGAAGCTTGGTCTTCAGAGGGCAGCTTCGCAATGAGCAGTTCTTC
CDR3aa: CVRSLVFRGQLRNEQFF
d_gene: -
j_gene: TRBJ2-1
abundance: once
v_gene: TRBV7-5

CDR3nt: TGTGCCAGCAGTCCAGGCGGAAACACCATATATTTT
CDR3aa: CASSPGGNTIYF
d_gene: -
j_gene: TRBJ1-3
abundance: few
v_gene: TRBV12-3/TRBV12-4

CDR3nt: TGTGCCAGCAGCTTAGATGGCGGGACAGGGCGCTACGAGCAGTACTTC
CDR3aa: CASSLDGGTGRYEQYF
d_gene: TRBD1
j_gene: TRBJ2-7
abundance: few
v_gene: TRBV7-9

CDR3nt: TGTGCCAGCAGCCTCCGACAGATTAATTCACCCCTCCACTTT
CDR3aa: CASSLRQINSPLHF
d_gene: -
j_gene: TRBJ1-6
abundance: -
v_gene: TRBV14

CDR3nt: TGTGCCAGTACCCTGACAGGGGGAGGTGGCTACACCTTC
CDR3aa: CASTLTGGGGYTF
d_gene: TRBD1
j_gene: TRBJ1-2
abundance: few
v_gene: TRBV19

CDR3nt: TGCGCCAGCAGCTTGCCAGGGGATGGCTACACCTTC
CDR3aa: CASSLPGDGYTF
d_gene: -
j_gene: TRBJ1-2
abundance: -
v_gene: TRBV5-1

CDR3nt: TGCGCCAGCAACCCCGGGACTAGGGACAATGAGCAGTTCTTC
CDR3aa: CASNPGTRDNEQFF
d_gene: TRBD2
j_gene: TRBJ2-1
abundance: -
v_gene: TRBV5-1

CDR3nt: TGTGCCAGCAGCTCCGGACTAGCGGGGGACAATGAGCAGTTCTTC
CDR3aa: CASSSGLAGDNEQFF
d_gene: TRBD2
j_gene: TRBJ2-1
abundance: -
v_gene: TRBV3-1/TRBV3-2

CDR3nt: TGTGCCAGCAGCTTAAGTGGGCCGGCCGGCCAGTACTTC
CDR3aa: CASSLSGPAGQYF
d_gene: -
j_gene: TRBJ2-5
abundance: -
v_gene: TRBV11-2

CDR3nt: TGCGCCAGCAGGTCCCAGGGGGCCATTTCGTTCTCGGGGGGTGAAGCTTTCTTT
CDR3aa: CASRSQGAISFSGGEAFF
d_gene: TRBD1
j_gene: TRBJ1-1
abundance: -
v_gene: TRBV5-1

CDR3nt: TGTGCCAGCAGCCAAGGGGGCTTGCAGTACTTC
CDR3aa: CASSQGGLQYF
d_gene: -
j_gene: TRBJ2-7
abundance: once
v_gene: TRBV14

CDR3nt: TGTGCCAGCAGCTTAACGATCCCAGGGGGCGCGAAGGGCTACACCTTC
CDR3aa: CASSLTIPGGAKGYTF
d_gene: TRBD1
j_gene: TRBJ1-2
abundance: once
v_gene: TRBV7-9

CDR3nt: TGTGCCAGCAGCTTCACCGGGACAGGAGCGAATAATTCACCCCTCCACTTT
CDR3aa: CASSFTGTGANNSPLHF
d_gene: TRBD1
j_gene: TRBJ1-6
abundance: -
v_gene: TRBV7-2

CDR3nt: TGTGCCAGCAGCTTAGGGGACGGGAGGAGCACCGGGGAGCTGTTTTTT
CDR3aa: CASSLGDGRSTGELFF
d_gene: TRBD2
j_gene: TRBJ2-2
abundance: -
v_gene: TRBV11-1

CDR3nt: TGCGCCAGCAGTGAAAATGATCGTGGGGCGGGGAACATTCAGTACTTC
CDR3aa: CASSENDRGAGNIQYF
d_gene: -
j_gene: TRBJ2-4
abundance: -
v_gene: TRBV10-2

CDR3nt: TGTGCCAGCAGCCCGACAGGCCCCTACGAGCAGTACTTC
CDR3aa: CASSPTGPYEQYF
d_gene: -
j_gene: TRBJ2-7
abundance: -
v_gene: TRBV16

CDR3nt: TGTGCCAGCAGTTACGACAGGGAGGGCAATCAGCCCCAGCATTTT
CDR3aa: CASSYDREGNQPQHF
d_gene: TRBD1
j_gene: TRBJ1-5
abundance: -
v_gene: TRBV6-5

CDR3nt: TGCAGCGTTGCCACAGGGGACTACAATGAGCAGTTCTTC
CDR3aa: CSVATGDYNEQFF
d_gene: TRBD1
j_gene: TRBJ2-1
abundance: -
v_gene: TRBV29-1

CDR3nt: TGTGCCAGCAGCCATGAACAGGGGGCTGGAAACACCATATATTTT
CDR3aa: CASSHEQGAGNTIYF
d_gene: TRBD1
j_gene: TRBJ1-3
abundance: -
v_gene: TRBV5-5

CDR3nt: TGTGCCAGCATGGGAGGTGTGGGACAGCTGGGTAACTATGGCTACACCTTC
CDR3aa: CASMGGVGQLGNYGYTF
d_gene: TRBD1
j_gene: TRBJ1-2
abundance: -
v_gene: TRBV14

CDR3nt: TGTGCCAGCAGCTTATTCTTGAACACTGAAGCTTTCTTT
CDR3aa: CASSLFLNTEAFF
d_gene: -
j_gene: TRBJ1-1
abundance: -
v_gene: TRBV7-2

CDR3nt: TGTGCCAGTAGTATGGATTGGGGCGAGACCCAGTACTTC
CDR3aa: CASSMDWGETQYF
d_gene: -
j_gene: TRBJ2-5
abundance: -
v_gene: TRBV19

CDR3nt: TGTGCCAGCAGCCAGGGGGGACAGGGAAGTTCCTCCCTCCACTTT
CDR3aa: CASSQGGQGSSSLHF
d_gene: TRBD1
j_gene: TRBJ1-6
abundance: -
v_gene: TRBV3-1/TRBV3-2

CDR3nt: TGTGCTGCAAGGGCCTTGGGGCGTGGGGAGCAGTACTTC
CDR3aa: CAARALGRGEQYF
d_gene: -
j_gene: TRBJ2-7
abundance: few
v_gene: TRBV6-5